This T cell receptor beta chain was captured in a study of T cell responses to AZD1222 COVID-19 vaccine. Note on this clone: Its antigen remains unknown.

After removal of 5 bases from V and 7 bases from J, the junction contained 16 bases not matched to a gene. The germline CDR1 and CDR2 sequences are SGHDT and YYEEEE. This CDR3 spans 17 amino acids. Findings and caveats of the study: Seropositivity was recorded at baseline in only a handful of AZD1222 recipients. In the spike-specific TCR repertoire, nearly half reportedly target unmutated variant regions. None of the repertoires were sampled until the peak T cell response had passed.

Clones were sequenced by immunoSEQ multiplex PCR, and TCRdb holds only the in-frame ones, with some missing. The sample records about 69,000 clones, approximately 87% being singletons. The source is an adult who received the AZD1222 COVID-19 vaccine. Sequencing was performed on peripheral blood, taken 28 days after the second AZD1222 dose. The chain uses TRBV5-6 and TRBJ2-1; 9 nucleotides match TRBD1. CDR3 protein: CASSNIPGQGSINEQFF. CDR3 in DNA: TGTGCCAGCAGTAATATCCCGGGACAGGGATCAATAAATGAGCAGTTCTTC.